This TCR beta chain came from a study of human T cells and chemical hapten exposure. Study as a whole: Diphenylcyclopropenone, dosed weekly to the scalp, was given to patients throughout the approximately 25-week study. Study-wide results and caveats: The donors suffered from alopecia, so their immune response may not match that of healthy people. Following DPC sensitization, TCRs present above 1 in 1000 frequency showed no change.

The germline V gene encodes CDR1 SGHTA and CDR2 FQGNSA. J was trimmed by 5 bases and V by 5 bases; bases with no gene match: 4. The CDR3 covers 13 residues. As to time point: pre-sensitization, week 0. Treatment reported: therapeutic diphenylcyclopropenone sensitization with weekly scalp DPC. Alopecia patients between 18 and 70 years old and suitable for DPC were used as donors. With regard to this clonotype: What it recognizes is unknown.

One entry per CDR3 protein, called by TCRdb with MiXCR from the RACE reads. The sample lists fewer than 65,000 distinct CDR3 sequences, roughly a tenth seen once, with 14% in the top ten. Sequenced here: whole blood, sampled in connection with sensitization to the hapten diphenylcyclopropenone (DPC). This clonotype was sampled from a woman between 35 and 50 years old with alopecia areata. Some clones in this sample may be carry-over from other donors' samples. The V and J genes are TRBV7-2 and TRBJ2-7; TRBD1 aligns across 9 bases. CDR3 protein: CASSAQGAHEQYF. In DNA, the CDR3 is TGTGCCAGCAGCGCACAGGGGGCACACGAGCAGTACTTC.